This is a list of T cell receptor beta chains from one sample in a study of shared T cell receptors in the human thymus. TCRdb's copy holds only in-frame clones and misses some; the assay was immunoSEQ multiplex PCR. The sample lists roughly 700,000 clones; roughly 90% were seen once. These data also formed part of another study, on human thymus T cells.

The sequencing input was thymocytes. Receptors originate from a boy younger than two with a congenital heart defect. CDR3s include the opening cysteine and the closing phenylalanine or tryptophan. The D gene is left open where the match is weak. Expanded clones get a size class; other rows say once, few or many, or leave the size out.

j_call clone_size d_call v_call cdr3_nt cdr3_aa
TRBJ2-1 . TRBD2 TRBV28 TGTGCCAGCAGTATTACTAGCGGGAGACAGGTTGATGAGCAGTTCTTC CASSITSGRQVDEQFF
TRBJ2-7 once . TRBV4-3 TGCGCCAGCAGCCCTGGTCGGGACTCAGCTACCTACGAGCAGTACTTC CASSPGRDSATYEQYF
TRBJ1-2 . . TRBV19 TGTGCCAGTAGTACCCACCACCCGCAGGGATATAACTATGGCTACACCTTC CASSTHHPQGYNYGYTF
TRBJ2-1 . . TRBV4-3 TGCGCCAGCAGCCAGAAACGGACTCCGACCTACAATGAGCAGTTCTTC CASSQKRTPTYNEQFF
TRBJ2-1 . TRBD2 TRBV28 TGTGCCAGCAGTACGGGACTAGTTTACAATGAGCAGTTCTTC CASSTGLVYNEQFF
TRBJ2-6 . . TRBV10-2 TGCGCCAGCAGTGAGGGGCAGGGGGCCAACGTCCTGACTTTC CASSEGQGANVLTF
TRBJ2-7 . . TRBV30 TGTGCCTGGACGGGACAAACAAGCTCCTACGAGCAGTACTTC CAWTGQTSSYEQYF
TRBJ2-5 . TRBD2 TRBV4-3 TGCGCCAGCAGCCAAGTAGTCTCCGGGGGAGGGCCCCGGGGAGGAGAGACCCAGTACTTC CASSQVVSGGGPRGGETQYF
TRBJ1-2 . TRBD1 TRBV5-1 TGCGCCAGCAGCGCCCGGACAGGAGGATTCTATGGCTACACCTTC CASSARTGGFYGYTF
TRBJ2-3 . TRBD2 TRBV9 TGTGCCAGCAGCGTGTTGGGGACTAGCCCAGATACGCAGTATTTT CASSVLGTSPDTQYF
TRBJ2-1 . . TRBV30 TGTGCCTGGAGTTTCCGGACTTTCCTCCCCTACAATGAGCAGTTCTTC CAWSFRTFLPYNEQFF